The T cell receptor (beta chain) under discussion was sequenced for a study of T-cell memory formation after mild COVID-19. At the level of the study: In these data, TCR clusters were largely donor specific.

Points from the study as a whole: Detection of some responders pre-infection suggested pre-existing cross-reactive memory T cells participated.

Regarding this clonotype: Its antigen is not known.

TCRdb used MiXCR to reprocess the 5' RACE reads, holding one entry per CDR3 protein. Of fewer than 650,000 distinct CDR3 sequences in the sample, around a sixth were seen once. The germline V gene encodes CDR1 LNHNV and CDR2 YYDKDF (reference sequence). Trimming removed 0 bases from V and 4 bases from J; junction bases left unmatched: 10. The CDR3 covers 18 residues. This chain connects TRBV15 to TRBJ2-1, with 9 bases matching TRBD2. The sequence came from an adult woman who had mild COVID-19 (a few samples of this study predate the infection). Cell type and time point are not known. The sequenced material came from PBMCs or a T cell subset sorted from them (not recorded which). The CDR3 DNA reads TGTGCCACCAGCAGAGAAAGGCGTAGCGGGAGCCGTTACAATGAGCAGTTCTTC. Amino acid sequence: CATSRERRSGSRYNEQFF.